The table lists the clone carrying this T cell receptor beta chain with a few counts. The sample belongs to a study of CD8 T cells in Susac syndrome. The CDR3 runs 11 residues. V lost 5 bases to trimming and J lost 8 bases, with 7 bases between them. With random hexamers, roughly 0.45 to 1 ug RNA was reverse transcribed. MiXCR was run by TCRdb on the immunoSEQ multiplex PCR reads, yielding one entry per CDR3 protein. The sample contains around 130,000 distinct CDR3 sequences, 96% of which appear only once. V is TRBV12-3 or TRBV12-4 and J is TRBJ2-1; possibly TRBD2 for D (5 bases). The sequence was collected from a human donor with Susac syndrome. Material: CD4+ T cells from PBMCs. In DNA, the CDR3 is TGTGCCAGCAGTCAGAGGGATGAGCAGTTCTTC. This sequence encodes CASSQRDEQFF.